This T cell receptor (beta chain) stems from a study of T cell clones after liver transplantation. Study details: Draws occurred before transplant, before withdrawal, and after complete or failed withdrawal.

The method was immunoSEQ multiplex PCR; TCRdb's version includes in-frame clones alone and lacks a portion of them. The data show around 100,000 clones, with under 90% seen just once and roughly 2.8% held by the top ten. This CDR3 contains 14 residues. V was trimmed by 5 bases and J by 0 bases, leaving 12 bases between them. The germline gives CDR1 SGHRS, CDR2 YFSETQ. The chain has TRBV5-1 and TRBJ2-7; D is perhaps TRBD1 (6 bases). The sample in question was CD4+ T cells from blood, obtained 47 months after liver transplant. This TCR derives from a human patient who received a liver transplant. Some T cells may originate from the graft donor. The CDR3 nucleotides read TGCGCCAGCAGGTCCGGGACAAGCTCCTACGAGCAGTACTTC. Protein sequence: CASRSGTSSYEQYF. Combining the CDR3 with reference TRBV5-1 and TRBJ2-7 gives the whole variable domain KAGVTQTPRYLIKTRGQQVTLSCSPISGHRSVSWYQQTPGQGLQFLFEYFSETQRNKGNFPGRFSGRQFSNSRSEMNVSTLELGDSALYLCASRSGTSSYEQYFGPGTRLTVT.